The T cell receptor (beta chain) under discussion was sequenced for a study of blood T cell repertoires in COVID-19. V shed 5 bases, J shed 0 bases, and the junction held 7 bases outside the gene matches. The germline CDR1 and CDR2 sequences are LGHDT and YNNKEL (reference sequence). The CDR3 is made up of 18 amino acids. Recovered participants had two consecutive negative NP/OP PCR tests, healthcare professional clearance, or symptom resolution. The table came from immunoSEQ multiplex PCR; TCRdb's copy has only in-frame clones and leaves some out. The sample includes approximately 490,000 clones, 87% of them seen just once.

Source material: PBMCs or T cells enriched from blood (not recorded which). The receptor was isolated from a woman aged 18-29 years who had recovered from COVID-19. The chain links TRBV3-1 (or the pseudogene TRBV3-2) to TRBJ2-3; 14 nucleotides match TRBD2. The CDR3 spells CASSFRTSGGPSTDTQYF. CDR3 DNA sequence: TGTGCCAGCAGCTTTCGGACTAGCGGGGGGCCCAGCACAGATACGCAGTATTTT.